The present TCR beta chain was sequenced within a study of blood T cell repertoires in COVID-19. At the level of the study: Sites across the United States, Italy and Spain contributed samples from acute and convalescent COVID-19. T cells, B-cell-depleted T cells, or PBMCs provided the cDNA or gDNA that served as material.

This CDR3 has 13 amino acids. The V end lost 2 bases, the J end lost 8 bases, and 13 bases lay between the germline ends. CDR1 is SGHRS, CDR2 YFSETQ, per germline. The table came from immunoSEQ multiplex PCR; TCRdb's copy has only in-frame clones and leaves some out. Of 150,000 to 170,000 clones in the sample, about 88% were seen once. This TCR derives from a man aged 45-60 years who had recovered from COVID-19. Sequencing was carried out using PBMCs or T cells enriched from blood (not recorded which). V and J are TRBV5-1 and TRBJ2-5; the D is unclear. The CDR3 protein is CASSFEARQTQYF. In DNA, the CDR3 is TGCGCCAGCAGCTTCGAAGCCAGGCAAACCCAGTACTTC.